This T cell receptor beta chain was identified in a study of blood T cell repertoires in COVID-19. The wider study: Italy, Spain and the United States were the sources of the convalescent and acute COVID-19 samples. From T cells, B-cell-depleted T cells, or PBMCs came the material, which was cDNA or gDNA.

Trimming cost V 2 bases and J 4 bases, with 5 bases left between them. Germline V gene data show CDR1 as SGHTA and CDR2 as FQGNSA. The CDR3 covers 12 residues. Authors' data handling: For nucleated cells, counts were estimated from reference gene primer amplification. TCRdb keeps only in-frame clones here, not all; method: immunoSEQ multiplex PCR. Clonal size and the V and J genes are those of that table, whereas D and trimming came from the DNA. Among 140,000 or so clones listed, around 90% were seen once. The specimen sequenced was peripheral blood. This clonotype originated in a woman older than 75 with acute or convalescent COVID-19. The chain employs TRBV7-2 and TRBJ2-5; tentative D call: TRBD1 (5 bases). CDR3 protein: CASSLQGETQYF. The CDR3 DNA follows: TGTGCCAGCAGCTTACAGGGAGAGACCCAGTACTTC. The complete variable domain, with remaining parts taken from reference TRBV7-2 and TRBJ2-5, reads GAGVSQSPSNKVTEKGKDVELRCDPISGHTALYWYRQSLGQGLEFLIYFQGNSAPDKSGLPSDRFSAERTGGSVSTLTIQRTQQEDSAVYLCASSLQGETQYFGPGTRLLVL.